The next 27 T cell receptor beta chains were all read from a single sample in a study of blood T cell repertoires in COVID-19. Repertoires were generated with immunoSEQ multiplex PCR, while TCRdb's copy carries only in-frame clones and drops some. Of around 92,000 clones listed, about 84% are singletons. The sequenced material came from peripheral blood. These receptors were obtained from a human donor in a cohort sampled during active COVID-19.

The CDR3 bases are TGTGCCAGCAGCTTACAGGGGGCTAAGCACACTGAAGCTTTCTTT. It codes for CASSLQGAKHTEAFF. This chain uses TRBV7-9 with TRBJ1-1, with 8 nucleotides matching TRBD1. Unmatched junction bases numbered 5, after V lost 2 bases and J lost 3 bases. The V gene's germline CDR1 is SEHNR and CDR2 FQNEAQ (reference sequence). CDR3 length: 15 residues.

The chain has TRBV18 and TRBJ2-7, with TRBD1 matching over 7 bases. The V segment lost 4 bases and the J segment 2 bases; nucleotides outside the gene matches: 5. The germline CDR1 and CDR2 sequences are KGHSH and LQKENI. The CDR3 consists of 14 residues. CDR3 DNA sequence: TGTGCCAGCTCACTGCAGACAGGGACCTACGAGCAGTACTTC. Translation: CASSLQTGTYEQYF.

In regard to this clone: Other nucleotide sequences from this sample produce the same CDR3. CDR3 sequence reads: CASSLGRGYEQYF. CDR3 in DNA: TGTGCCAGCAGCTTAGGTCGGGGATACGAGCAGTACTTC. The chain employs TRBV7-8 and TRBJ2-7; TRBD2 is a possible D gene (5 bases). V was pared by 1 base and J by 4 bases, with 8 bases between. This CDR3 region has 13 residues. The V gene's germline CDR1 is SGHVS and CDR2 FQNEAQ.

Here the CDR3 DNA reads TGTGCCAGCAGCTTGCCTGGTGGCCCCAGCACAGATACGCAGTATTTT. Its translation: CASSLPGGPSTDTQYF. The rearrangement uses TRBV5-6 and TRBJ2-3, with D uncertain. CDR1 is SGHDT and CDR2 is YYEEEE in the germline V gene. This CDR3 is 16 amino acids long. V was pared by 1 base and J by 0 bases, with 12 bases between.

Here the CDR3 reads CASRQGVAGSEQFF. CDR3 DNA: TGTGCCAGCCGACAGGGGGTAGCGGGGAGTGAGCAGTTCTTC. The chain joins TRBV18 to TRBJ2-1; D might be TRBD1 (9 bases). In germline, CDR1 is KGHSH, CDR2 LQKENI. The CDR3 runs to 14 residues. Trimming cost V 8 bases and J 9 bases, with 20 bases left between them.

V gene TRBV13 combines with J gene TRBJ1-1; a possible D gene is TRBD1 (5 bases). Germline V CDR1 and CDR2: PRHDT, FYEKMQ (reference sequence). The CDR3 loop spans 14 amino acids. Trimming removed 6 bases from V and 3 bases from J, with 14 bases in between. Written as DNA, the CDR3 is TGTGCCAGCAGACAACAGGATGAGTACACTGAAGCTTTCTTT. Residues: CASRQQDEYTEAFF.

The rearrangement links TRBV13 to TRBJ2-7; D might be TRBD1 (5 bases). V was shortened by 5 bases and J by 4 bases, with 24 bases between the two germline ends. CDR3 length equals 17 residues. Germline V gene data show CDR1 as PRHDT and CDR2 as FYEKMQ (reference sequence). The CDR3 sequence: CASSPTKRGALEYEQYF. CDR3 in DNA: TGTGCCAGCAGCCCCACGAAACGTGGGGCGCTCGAGTACGAGCAGTACTTC.

This chain links TRBV5-8 with TRBJ2-5; perhaps TRBD2 as D (5 bases). CDR1 and CDR2 (germline): SGHTS, YDEGEE. This CDR3 comprises 13 residues. Trimming stripped 7 bases from V and 2 bases from J, with 12 bases between. CDR3 sequence (DNA): TGTGCCAGCGCCCCATGGGAGCAAGAGACCCAGTACTTC. Its translation is CASAPWEQETQYF. Combining the CDR3 with reference TRBV5-8 and TRBJ2-5 gives the whole variable domain EAGVTQSPTHLIKTRGQQATLRCSPISGHTSVYWYQQALGLGLQFLLWYDEGEERNRGNFPPRFSGRQFPNYSSELNVNALELEDSALYLCASAPWEQETQYFGPGTRLLVL.

The chain is built from TRBV7-4 and TRBJ2-5; 8 bases agree with TRBD2. Germline V gene lookup returns CDR1 SGHVT and CDR2 SQSDAQ. Unmatched junction bases numbered 7, after V lost 2 bases and J lost 5 bases. The CDR3 covers 15 residues. The CDR3 sequence is CASSLFGGRWETQYF. For the CDR3, the DNA is TGTGCCAGCAGCTTATTTGGCGGGAGGTGGGAGACCCAGTACTTC.

This chain uses TRBV9 with TRBJ2-2, with a tentative D call TRBD2 (6 bases). Germline V lookup: CDR1 SGDLS, CDR2 YYNGEE. CDR3 length: 17 residues. The V end lost 1 base, the J end lost 0 bases, and 13 bases lay between the germline ends. As DNA, the CDR3 is TGTGCCAGCAGCGTAAGTCTAGGCGGGACGAACACCGGGGAGCTGTTTTTT. This translates into CASSVSLGGTNTGELFF.

V is TRBV29-1 and J is TRBJ1-2; the D gene is possibly TRBD1 (6 bases). Germline CDR1 reads SQVTM; CDR2 reads ANQGSEA. The CDR3 is 12 residues long. V lost 2 bases and J 6 bases, leaving 10 bases between the germline ends. The CDR3 bases are TGCAGCGTTGAAACAGGGTTGGATGGCTACACCTTC. Translation gives CSVETGLDGYTF.

The chain couples TRBV7-9 to TRBJ1-1, with D perhaps TRBD1 (5 bases). The CDR3 length is 13 residues. Trimming left V 7 bases short and J 4 bases short, with 13 bases between. Germline V gene lookup returns CDR1 SEHNR and CDR2 FQNEAQ (reference sequence). The CDR3 DNA follows: TGTGCCAGCATCCAGGGTTACGCCACTGAAGCTTTCTTT. Its protein is CASIQGYATEAFF.

V is TRBV18 and J is TRBJ2-6, with D perhaps matching TRBD1 (5 bases). Trimming pared 3 bases from V and 3 bases from J, leaving 21 bases between. CDR1 KGHSH and CDR2 LQKENI come from the germline V gene. The CDR3 has 19 amino acids. The CDR3 nucleotides are TGTGCCAGCTCACCTCCAAACAGGACCACCCCTTTTGGGGCCAACGTCCTGACTTTC. Translation: CASSPPNRTTPFGANVLTF.

The chain is built from TRBV6-2 or TRBV6-3 and TRBJ1-1; D gene unclear. V was shortened by 2 bases and J by 2 bases, with 3 bases between the two germline ends. This CDR3 spans 12 amino acids. Germline CDR1 reads MNHEY; CDR2 reads SVGEGT. CDR3 in amino acids: CASSYLNTEAFF. DNA for the CDR3: TGTGCCAGCAGTTACCTAAACACTGAAGCTTTCTTT.

The chain recombines TRBV5-1 with TRBJ2-2; the match to TRBD1 covers 7 bases. V lost 4 bases, J lost 5 bases, and 11 bases stayed unmatched. CDR1 is SGHRS, CDR2 YFSETQ, per germline. The CDR3 is 16 amino acids. CDR3 coding DNA: TGCGCCAGCAGCCAAATACAGGGGTTGCGGACCGGGGAGCTGTTTTTT. Its translation: CASSQIQGLRTGELFF. Complete variable domain (other parts from reference TRBV5-1 and TRBJ2-2): KAGVTQTPRYLIKTRGQQVTLSCSPISGHRSVSWYQQTPGQGLQFLFEYFSETQRNKGNFPGRFSGRQFSNSRSEMNVSTLELGDSALYLCASSQIQGLRTGELFFGEGSRLTVL.

J is TRBJ2-5 and V is TRBV12-5; 12 bases fit TRBD2. This CDR3 contains 14 residues. Trimming removed 5 bases from V and 4 bases from J; junction bases left unmatched: 2. Per germline, CDR1 LGHNT and CDR2 FRNRAP. The CDR3, as DNA: TGTGCTAGTGGTCCTAGCGGGGGGGCAGAGACCCAGTACTTC. The encoded protein is CASGPSGGAETQYF. Combining the CDR3 with reference TRBV12-5 and TRBJ2-5 gives the whole variable domain DARVTQTPRHKVTEMGQEVTMRCQPILGHNTVFWYRQTMMQGLELLAYFRNRAPLDDSGMPKDRFSAEMPDATLATLKIQPSEPRDSAVYFCASGPSGGAETQYFGPGTRLLVL.

The J gene is TRBJ1-6, the V gene TRBV18, with TRBD1 identical over 7 bases. The junction had 6 bases not matched to a gene; V was cut back by 3 bases and J by 10 bases. The CDR3 loop spans 14 amino acids. CDR1 is KGHSH, CDR2 LQKENI, per germline. The CDR3 is CASSPAGGYSPLHF. CDR3 in DNA: TGTGCCAGCTCACCCGCAGGGGGTTACTCACCCCTCCACTTT.

The chain links TRBV18 to TRBJ2-6; D is possibly TRBD1 (5 bases). Trimming cost V 3 bases and J 0 bases, with 12 bases left between them. CDR3 length: 17 amino acids. Germline CDR1 is KGHSH and CDR2 is LQKENI. CDR3: CASSPQGSLSGANVLTF. The CDR3 bases are TGTGCCAGCTCACCGCAGGGATCTCTCTCTGGGGCCAACGTCCTGACTTTC.

The chain couples TRBV4-1 to TRBJ2-1, with D perhaps matching TRBD1 (6 bases). This CDR3 is 11 amino acids long. Trimming shortened V by 3 bases and J by 12 bases, and 9 bases separated the two germline ends. Germline values: CDR1 MGHRA, CDR2 YSYEKL. The CDR3 loop is CASSQAGVQFF. The CDR3 region has the DNA TGCGCCAGCAGCCAGGCAGGGGTGCAGTTCTTC.

This clone showed up just once. V and J are TRBV10-1 and TRBJ2-3; D perhaps matches TRBD2 (6 bases). The CDR3 sequence is 14 residues long. Trimming stripped 0 bases from V and 3 bases from J, with 7 bases between. Germline CDR1 and CDR2: WNHNN and SYGVQD (reference sequence). CDR3 DNA: TGCGCCAGCAGTGAGTCCGCGGGGACAGATACGCAGTATTTT. Translation gives CASSESAGTDTQYF.

The rearrangement links TRBV5-4 to TRBJ2-3; 13 bases agree with TRBD2. The CDR3 has 16 amino acids. Germline V lookup: CDR1 SGHNT, CDR2 YYREEE (reference sequence). Trimming took 0 bases from V and 6 from J; bases not matched to a gene: 4. CDR3 sequence (DNA): TGTGCCAGCAGCTTGGTACTAGCGGGAGGGCCGGATACGCAGTATTTT. Amino acid sequence: CASSLVLAGGPDTQYF. Drawing the rest from reference TRBV5-4 and TRBJ2-3, the complete variable domain is ETGVTQSPTHLIKTRGQQVTLRCSSQSGHNTVSWYQQALGQGPQFIFQYYREEENGRGNFPPRFSGLQFPNYSSELNVNALELDDSALYLCASSLVLAGGPDTQYFGPGTRLTVL.

The chain recombines TRBV29-1 with TRBJ2-1, with D perhaps matching TRBD1 (6 bases). V gave up 7 bases and J gave up 2 bases, with 15 bases separating them. The CDR3 loop spans 14 amino acids. The germline gives CDR1 SQVTM, CDR2 ANQGSEA. The DNA of the CDR3 is TGCAGCGGCAACAAAGGGGGTCCCTACAATGAGCAGTTCTTC. Translated, it gives CSGNKGGPYNEQFF.

The chain links TRBV11-2 to TRBJ2-7; 8 bases map to TRBD1. Per the germline V gene, CDR1 is SGHAT and CDR2 is FQNNGV. The CDR3 covers 14 residues. After removal of 2 bases from V and 1 base from J, the junction contained 1 base not matched to a gene. Here the CDR3 reads CASSLQGASYEQYF. CDR3 DNA sequence: TGTGCCAGCAGCTTACAGGGGGCGTCCTACGAGCAGTACTTC. Using reference TRBV11-2 and TRBJ2-7 for the parts outside the CDR3, the full variable domain is EAGVAQSPRYKIIEKRQSVAFWCNPISGHATLYWYQQILGQGPKLLIQFQNNGVVDDSQLPKDRFSAERLKGVDSTLKIQPAKLEDSAVYLCASSLQGASYEQYFGPGTRLTVT.

In its sample, this clone was seen once. The V call is TRBV28, the J call TRBJ1-3, with D possibly being TRBD1 (6 bases). This CDR3 has 16 residues. Trimming left V 5 bases short and J 4 bases short, with 18 bases between. Germline V gene data show CDR1 as MDHEN and CDR2 as SYDVKM. CDR3 coding DNA: TGTGCCAGCAGTACCGGACAGCGCCAAATAGGAAACACCATATATTTT. The encoded protein is CASSTGQRQIGNTIYF.

The genes are TRBV2 and TRBJ2-3; D possibly corresponds to TRBD2 (7 bases). Germline V lookup: CDR1 SNHLY, CDR2 FYNNEI. V was clipped by 2 bases and J by 5 bases, with 14 bases between them. The CDR3 consists of 15 residues. The CDR3 nucleotides read TGTGCCAGCAGTGAATACCGGGGGGCGGGAGATACGCAGTATTTT. It translates to CASSEYRGAGDTQYF.

J is TRBJ2-7 and V is TRBV12-3 or TRBV12-4; TRBD1 might be the D (6 bases). The CDR3 sequence is 13 residues long. V shed 1 base and J shed 9 bases, with 13 bases lying between them. This chain's CDR3 is CASSLGEGQRQYF. The DNA for the CDR3 is TGTGCCAGCAGTTTAGGGGAAGGACAGCGGCAGTACTTC.

This clone was detected a few times. The gene calls are TRBV24-1 and TRBJ2-3; 10 positions agree with TRBD2. V gave up 0 bases and J gave up 4 bases; unmatched junction bases: 3. The CDR3 runs to 16 residues. The germline V gene has CDR1 KGHDR and CDR2 SFDVKD. CDR3 sequence reads: CATSDLASGSSDTQYF. The CDR3 DNA is TGTGCCACCAGTGATTTGGCTAGCGGGAGTTCAGATACGCAGTATTTT.